The sequence of this T cell receptor (beta chain) was determined in a study of CD8 T cells in Susac syndrome. TCR beta was sequenced from blood CD8+ and CD4+ T cells. The multiple sclerosis controls were treatment-naive patients affected by stable or active relapsing-remitting disease. The CD8+ and CD4+ T cells were isolated magnetically using a negative isolation approach, whereas the TEMRA cells were enriched by FACS. When the RNA was reverse transcribed, random hexamers were used with an input of roughly 0.5 to 1 ug. Amplification of TCR beta CDR3 used immunoSEQ multiplex PCR across 54 Vbeta and 13 Jbeta. TCRdb itself ran the immunoSEQ multiplex PCR reads through MiXCR, one entry per CDR3 protein. The sample carries hundreds of thousands of distinct CDR3 sequences, 85% recorded once. The CDR3 has 13 amino acids. The J segment lost 7 bases and the V segment lost 6 bases, leaving 6 bases of the junction unmatched. Germline V lookup: CDR1 MDHEN, CDR2 SYDVKM.

This chain links TRBV28 with TRBJ1-2, with TRBD1 matching 9 bases. Specimen: CD8+ T cells from PBMCs. This clonotype originated in a human donor with multiple sclerosis. CDR3 region: CASRPGTGIGYTF. CDR3 DNA sequence: TGTGCCAGCAGACCCGGGACAGGGATTGGCTACACCTTC.